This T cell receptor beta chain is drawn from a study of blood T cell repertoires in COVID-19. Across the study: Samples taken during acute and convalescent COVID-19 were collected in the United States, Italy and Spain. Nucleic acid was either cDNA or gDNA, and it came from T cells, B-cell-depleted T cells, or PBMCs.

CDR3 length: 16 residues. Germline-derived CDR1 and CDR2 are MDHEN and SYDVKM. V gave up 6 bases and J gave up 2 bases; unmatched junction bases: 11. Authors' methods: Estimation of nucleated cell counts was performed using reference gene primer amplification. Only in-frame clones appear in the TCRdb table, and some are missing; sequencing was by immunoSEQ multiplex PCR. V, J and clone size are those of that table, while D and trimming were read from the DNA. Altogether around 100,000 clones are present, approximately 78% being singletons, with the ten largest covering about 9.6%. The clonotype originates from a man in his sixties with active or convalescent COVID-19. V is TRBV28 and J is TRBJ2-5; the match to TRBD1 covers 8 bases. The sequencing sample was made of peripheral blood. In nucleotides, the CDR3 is TGTGCCAGCAGCCCCGCTCCGGACAGGGAACAAGAGACCCAGTACTTC. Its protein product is CASSPAPDREQETQYF.